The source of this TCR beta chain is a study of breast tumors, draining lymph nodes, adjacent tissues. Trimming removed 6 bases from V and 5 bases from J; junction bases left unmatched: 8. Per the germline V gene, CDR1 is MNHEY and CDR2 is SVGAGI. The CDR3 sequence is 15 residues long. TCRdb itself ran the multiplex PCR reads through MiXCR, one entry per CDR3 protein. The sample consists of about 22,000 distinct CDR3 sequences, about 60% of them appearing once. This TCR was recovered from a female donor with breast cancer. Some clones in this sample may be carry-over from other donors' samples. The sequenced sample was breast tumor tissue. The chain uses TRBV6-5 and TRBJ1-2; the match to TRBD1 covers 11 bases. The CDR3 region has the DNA TGTGCCAGCAGCCCCTGGACAGGGGGCCTTTATGGCTACACCTTC. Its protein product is CASSPWTGGLYGYTF.